The 30 T cell receptor beta chains below were found in one sample sequenced in a study of response to subunit inactivated influenza vaccine. TCRdb analysed the RT-PCR reads with MiXCR anew, one entry per CDR3 protein. The table has about 650,000 distinct CDR3 sequences, 11% to 15% seen once. Sequenced here: PBMCs from blood, sampled approximately 15 days before vaccination. The receptor set was obtained from a man in his fifties or sixties who received an inactivated influenza vaccine.

The CDR3 nucleotides read TGTGCCAGCAGCGCCCCCTACGGGACAGAACACACCGGGGAGCTGTTTTTT. It encodes CASSAPYGTEHTGELFF. This sequence joins TRBV7-9 and TRBJ2-2; 7 bases fit TRBD1. Germline CDR1 SEHNR, CDR2 FQNEAQ (reference sequence). The CDR3 covers 17 residues. Unmatched junction bases numbered 12, after V lost 5 bases and J lost 3 bases.

This clonotype was recorded a few times. The chain couples TRBV7-9 to TRBJ2-7; D is undetermined. V lost 3 bases and J lost 2, with 8 bases in between. In germline, CDR1 is SEHNR, CDR2 FQNEAQ (reference sequence). This CDR3 is 13 amino acids long. CDR3 sequence reads: CASSLRNTYEQYF. In DNA form, the CDR3 reads TGTGCCAGCAGCTTGCGAAATACCTACGAGCAGTACTTC.

The chain uses TRBV7-2 and TRBJ2-7, with no clear D. Germline CDR1 SGHTA, CDR2 FQGNSA. V dropped 4 bases and J dropped 1 base, with 8 bases sitting between them. The length of the CDR3 is 13 residues. CDR3 nucleotide sequence: TGTGCCAGCAGCTCCCCCGCGTCCTACGAGCAGTACTTC. It translates to CASSSPASYEQYF. The entire variable domain, with the rest obtained from reference TRBV7-2 and TRBJ2-7, is as follows: GAGVSQSPSNKVTEKGKDVELRCDPISGHTALYWYRQSLGQGLEFLIYFQGNSAPDKSGLPSDRFSAERTGGSVSTLTIQRTQQEDSAVYLCASSSPASYEQYFGPGTRLTVT.

J is TRBJ1-1 and V is TRBV27; D not resolved. Germline CDR1 and CDR2: MNHEY and SMNVEV (reference sequence). There are 14 residues in the CDR3. V was cut by 10 bases and J by 1 base, with 16 bases left in between. CDR3 DNA sequence: TGTGCCACCAAAAACTCGGAGGGGAACACTGAAGCTTTCTTT. It encodes CATKNSEGNTEAFF.

The V and J genes are TRBV29-1 and TRBJ2-5, with D hard to call. Trimming pared 4 bases from V and 3 bases from J, leaving 9 bases between. Germline lookup yields CDR1 SQVTM and CDR2 ANQGSEA. The CDR3 extends over 12 amino acids. The CDR3 is CSVAFDEETQYF. The CDR3 coding sequence is TGCAGCGTTGCGTTTGACGAAGAGACCCAGTACTTC. The whole variable domain, remainder taken from reference TRBV29-1 and TRBJ2-5, is SAVISQKPSRDICQRGTSLTIQCQVDSQVTMMFWYRQQPGQSLTLIATANQGSEATYESGFVIDKFPISRPNLTFSTLTVSNMSPEDSSIYLCSVAFDEETQYFGPGTRLLVL.

This clonotype was seen a handful of times. V usage is TRBV19 and J usage is TRBJ2-7; TRBD2 matches at 12 bases. The V segment lost 5 bases and the J segment 2 bases; nucleotides outside the gene matches: 4. The length of the CDR3 is 15 residues. Germline assignment: CDR1 LNHDA and CDR2 SQIVND (reference sequence). The DNA for the CDR3 is TGTGCCAGTAGTCCTTGGACTAGCGGGACCTACGAGCAGTACTTC. Amino acids: CASSPWTSGTYEQYF.

The chain carries TRBV12-3 or TRBV12-4 and TRBJ2-2; 11 nucleotides agree with TRBD2. The CDR3 runs 15 residues. V dropped 6 bases and J dropped 7; count of bases not matched to a gene: 7. The DNA of the CDR3 is TGTGCCAGCAGCACTAGCGGGAGTACCATCGGGGAGCTGTTTTTT. It yields the protein CASSTSGSTIGELFF.

This clonotype showed up just a few times. The V call is TRBV9, the J call TRBJ1-1, with TRBD1 matching 7 bases. V shed 3 bases, J shed 5 bases, and the junction held 10 bases outside the gene matches. Germline assignment: CDR1 SGDLS and CDR2 YYNGEE. The CDR3 has 15 residues. In DNA, the CDR3 is TGTGCCAGCAGCGGGACCGGGACAGCCTTTACTGAAGCTTTCTTT. This gives the protein CASSGTGTAFTEAFF.

V usage is TRBV11-2 and J usage is TRBJ2-7; 13 bases fit TRBD2. J lost 3 bases, V lost 4 bases, and 3 bases had no gene match. This CDR3 has 15 residues. Germline CDR1 SGHAT, CDR2 FQNNGV. The CDR3 region has the DNA TGTGCCAGCAGCTCCCGGACTAGCGGGGGCTACGAGCAGTACTTC. Amino acids: CASSSRTSGGYEQYF.

The genes are TRBV6-5 and TRBJ1-2; perhaps TRBD1 as D (5 bases). The CDR3 extends over 13 amino acids. Germline V gene lookup returns CDR1 MNHEY and CDR2 SVGAGI. Trimming left V 4 bases short and J 7 bases short, with 13 bases between. The CDR3 sequence is CASSFQGVGGYTF. CDR3 nucleotide sequence: TGTGCCAGCAGTTTTCAGGGCGTAGGTGGCTACACCTTC.

The rearrangement links TRBV19 to TRBJ2-5; perhaps D is TRBD1 or TRBD2 (5 bases each). This CDR3 has 14 amino acids. V gave up 6 bases and J gave up 1 base, with 12 bases separating them. The V gene's germline CDR1 is LNHDA and CDR2 SQIVND (reference sequence). The CDR3 here is CASRTTGFQETQYF. The CDR3, as DNA: TGTGCCAGTAGGACTACAGGTTTCCAAGAGACCCAGTACTTC.

The gene calls are TRBV7-9 and TRBJ2-2; TRBD2 matches at 9 bases. Germline values: CDR1 SEHNR, CDR2 FQNEAQ (reference sequence). CDR3 length: 16 amino acids. Losses at the gene ends were 5 bases for V and 4 bases for J; bases not matched to a gene: 8. The CDR3 loop is CASSPSGRRGTGELFF. CDR3 DNA: TGTGCCAGCAGCCCGAGCGGGAGGCGAGGCACCGGGGAGCTGTTTTTT.

Only a few counts were recorded for this clonotype. This sequence joins TRBV15 and TRBJ2-7; TRBD2 agrees at 12 bases. Unmatched junction bases numbered 9, after V lost 0 bases and J lost 9 bases. Germline V lookup: CDR1 LNHNV, CDR2 YYDKDF (reference sequence). The CDR3 is made up of 16 amino acids. CDR3 sequence reads: CATSRDRLAGGMGQYF. CDR3 DNA: TGTGCCACCAGCAGAGATCGCCTAGCGGGGGGGATGGGGCAGTACTTC.

The chain carries TRBV5-1 and TRBJ1-1; 8 bases are shared with TRBD1. Germline CDR1 SGHRS, CDR2 YFSETQ. V lost 2 bases and J lost 7; bases outside the gene matches: 4. CDR3 length equals 13 residues. The chain's CDR3 is CASSFGQGGEAFF. Here the CDR3 DNA reads TGCGCCAGCAGCTTCGGACAGGGTGGTGAAGCTTTCTTT.

This clonotype appeared many times. The chain links TRBV7-8 to TRBJ2-1; 14 bases agree with TRBD2. V lost 3 bases to trimming and J lost 7 bases; unmatched junction nucleotides: 8. The CDR3 consists of 17 residues. CDR1 SGHVS and CDR2 FQNEAQ come from the germline V gene. The CDR3 sequence is CASSLGAGLAGENEQFF. The CDR3 bases are TGTGCCAGCAGCTTGGGCGCGGGACTAGCGGGAGAGAATGAGCAGTTCTTC.

In nucleotides, the CDR3 is TGCAGTGCTAGCTTAGGATCCTACAATGAGCAGTTCTTC. Amino acid sequence: CSASLGSYNEQFF. The chain carries TRBV20-1 and TRBJ2-1, with D hard to call. V was cut by 3 bases and J by 1 base, with 7 bases left in between. Germline V gene sequence: CDR1 DFQATT, CDR2 SNEGSKA (reference sequence). This CDR3 contains 13 residues.

The J gene is TRBJ2-5, the V gene TRBV5-6; D perhaps matches TRBD1 (6 bases). The CDR3 is made up of 14 amino acids. V was clipped by 4 bases and J by 2 bases, with 12 bases between them. Germline assignment: CDR1 SGHDT and CDR2 YYEEEE. CDR3 nucleotide sequence: TGTGCCAGCAGCCGCCGGGACACACAAGAGACCCAGTACTTC. Encoded protein: CASSRRDTQETQYF.

The rearrangement uses TRBV29-1 and TRBJ2-1, with 8 bases fitting TRBD1. The CDR3 loop spans 16 amino acids. J lost 5 bases, V lost 5 bases, and 14 bases had no gene match. The germline V gene has CDR1 SQVTM and CDR2 ANQGSEA. CDR3 nucleotide sequence: TGCAGCGTTTCCTTAGCGATACAGGGGGACAACAATGAGCAGTTCTTC. Amino acids: CSVSLAIQGDNNEQFF.

J is TRBJ2-1 and V is TRBV12-3 or TRBV12-4, with D perhaps being TRBD1 or TRBD2 (5 bases each). The CDR3 sequence is 14 residues long. Trimming removed 6 bases at V and 0 bases at J, with 9 bases between. CDR3 nucleotides: TGTGCCAGCAGGCCAGGGAGCTCCTACAATGAGCAGTTCTTC. Protein sequence: CASRPGSSYNEQFF.

V and J are TRBV7-2 and TRBJ2-6, with 7 bases fitting TRBD1. The germline V gene encodes CDR1 SGHTA and CDR2 FQGNSA. V dropped 5 bases and J dropped 3; count of bases not matched to a gene: 10. The CDR3 has 17 amino acids. This chain's CDR3 is CASSPRQGVVGANVLTF. The CDR3 DNA reads TGTGCCAGCAGCCCGAGACAGGGAGTGGTTGGGGCCAACGTCCTGACTTTC.

This clonotype has a count of ten or more. V usage is TRBV6-1 and J usage is TRBJ1-1, with D maybe TRBD1 (5 bases). The CDR3 has 15 residues. V lost 5 bases, J lost 0 bases, and 13 bases lay in between. CDR1 is MNHNS, CDR2 SASEGT, per germline. CDR3 nucleotides: TGTGCCAGCAGTCCCAGGGAACGGGTGAACACTGAAGCTTTCTTT. Protein sequence: CASSPRERVNTEAFF.

This clonotype has just a few counts. V and J are TRBV7-7 and TRBJ2-5, with D maybe TRBD2 (5 bases). CDR1 is SSHAT, CDR2 FNYEAQ, per germline (reference sequence). V lost 5 bases and J 5 bases, leaving 18 bases between the germline ends. This CDR3 contains 15 residues. CDR3 sequence: CASSPLSGGRETQYF. CDR3 sequence (DNA): TGTGCCAGCAGCCCGCTTAGTGGAGGCCGGGAGACCCAGTACTTC.

The chain links TRBV7-9 to TRBJ1-4; TRBD1 matches 8 bases. The germline gives CDR1 SEHNR, CDR2 FQNEAQ (reference sequence). The V segment lost 6 bases and the J segment 7 bases; nucleotides outside the gene matches: 7. The CDR3 runs 14 residues. CDR3 region: CASSSGGPVEKLFF. CDR3 DNA sequence: TGTGCCAGCAGTTCAGGGGGCCCGGTTGAAAAACTGTTTTTT.

J is TRBJ2-5 and V is TRBV20-1; perhaps D is TRBD1 or TRBD2 (5 bases each). V was clipped by 5 bases and J by 0 bases, with 19 bases between them. The CDR3 is made up of 16 amino acids. The germline CDR1 and CDR2 sequences are DFQATT and SNEGSKA (reference sequence). The CDR3: CSAPLGIGAHQETQYF. The CDR3, as DNA: TGCAGTGCTCCCCTGGGAATCGGGGCCCACCAAGAGACCCAGTACTTC.

A few counts support this clonotype. The chain uses TRBV12-3 or TRBV12-4 and TRBJ2-6; D remains unclear. The CDR3 is made up of 15 amino acids. Deletions cut 3 bases from V and 1 base from J, with 7 bases between. As DNA, the CDR3 is TGTGCCAGCAGTTTCGGAGAATCTGGGGCCAACGTCCTGACTTTC. The encoded protein is CASSFGESGANVLTF.

This clonotype was observed a handful of times. This rearrangement joins TRBV20-1 to TRBJ2-5; D is possibly TRBD2 (5 bases). V was pared by 1 base and J by 5 bases, with 11 bases between. CDR1 and CDR2 (germline): DFQATT, SNEGSKA (reference sequence). This CDR3 is 13 amino acids long. The CDR3 reads CSARGPGKETQYF. The CDR3 nucleotides read TGCAGTGCTAGAGGACCGGGGAAGGAGACCCAGTACTTC.

The chain joins TRBV10-3 to TRBJ2-3; D gene ambiguous. The CDR3 sequence is 14 residues long. Germline V CDR1 and CDR2: ENHRY, SYGVKD. The V and J ends lost 4 bases and 2 bases respectively, with 10 bases between them. The CDR3 DNA reads TGTGCCATCAGTGGTCCCACCGACACAGATACGCAGTATTTT. It is translated as CAISGPTDTDTQYF.

This clonotype has more than one count but fewer than ten. The chain employs TRBV12-3 or TRBV12-4 and TRBJ1-3, with D perhaps matching TRBD1 (5 bases). The CDR3 is 16 amino acids. V lost 7 bases to trimming and J lost 2 bases, with 18 bases between them. CDR3 residues: CASTLGTLLAGNTIYF. The CDR3 region has the DNA TGTGCCAGCACCTTGGGGACCCTTCTCGCTGGAAACACCATATATTTT.

The sample holds a few counts of this clonotype. The CDR3 loop is CASSQEGGSLHF. CDR3 in DNA: TGTGCCAGCAGCCAAGAAGGGGGATCCCTCCACTTT. The chain couples TRBV3-1 to TRBJ1-6; possibly TRBD1 for D (6 bases). The germline gives CDR1 LGHDT, CDR2 YNNKEL (reference sequence). V was shortened by 0 bases and J by 14 bases, with 8 bases between the two germline ends. CDR3 length: 12 amino acids.

This clonotype was counted many times. J is TRBJ2-3 and V is TRBV9; no clear D gene. With 0 bases removed from V and 4 bases from J, the gap between germline ends came to 9 bases. This CDR3 region has 14 residues. Germline assignment: CDR1 SGDLS and CDR2 YYNGEE. The CDR3 reads CASSVESHSDTQYF. The CDR3 DNA follows: TGTGCCAGCAGCGTAGAGTCTCACTCAGATACGCAGTATTTT.